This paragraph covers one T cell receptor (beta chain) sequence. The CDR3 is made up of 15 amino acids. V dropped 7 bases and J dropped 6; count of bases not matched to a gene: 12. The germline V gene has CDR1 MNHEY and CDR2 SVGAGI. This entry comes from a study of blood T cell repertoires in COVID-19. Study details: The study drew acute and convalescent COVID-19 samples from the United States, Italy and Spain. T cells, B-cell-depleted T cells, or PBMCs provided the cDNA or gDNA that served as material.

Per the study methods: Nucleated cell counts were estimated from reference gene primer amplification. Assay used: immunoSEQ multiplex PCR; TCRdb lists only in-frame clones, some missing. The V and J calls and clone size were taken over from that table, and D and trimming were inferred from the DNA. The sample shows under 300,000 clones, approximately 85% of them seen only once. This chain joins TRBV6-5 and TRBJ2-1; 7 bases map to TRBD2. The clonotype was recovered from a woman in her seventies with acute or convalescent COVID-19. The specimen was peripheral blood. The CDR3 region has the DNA TGTGCCAGCACCCAGTCCGCGGGGGTGGGCAATGAGCAGTTCTTC. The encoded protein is CASTQSAGVGNEQFF.